This TCR beta chain was recorded in a study of blood T cell repertoires in COVID-19. About the research overall: Specimens from acute and convalescent COVID-19 originated in the United States, Italy and Spain.

TCRdb's copy holds only in-frame clones and misses some; the assay was immunoSEQ multiplex PCR. The sample carries 180,000 or so clones, 85% to 90% recorded once. J lost 3 bases, V lost 1 base, and 3 bases had no gene match. Germline CDR1 SGHDT, CDR2 YYEEEE. This CDR3 has 15 amino acids. The gene calls are TRBV5-6 and TRBJ2-2, with 7 bases lining up with TRBD2. The receptor was isolated from a man in his late teens or twenties with acute or convalescent COVID-19. The specimen sequenced was peripheral blood. The CDR3: CASSLWRGYTGELFF. The CDR3 DNA reads TGTGCCAGCAGCTTGTGGCGGGGGTACACCGGGGAGCTGTTTTTT.